The 25 T cell receptor beta chains in this list originate from one sample, sequenced in a study of control samples from healthy donors and cancer patients. TCRdb keeps only in-frame clones here, not all; method: immunoSEQ multiplex PCR. In the table there are about 150,000 clones, approximately 94% of which are singletons. The sequencing sample was made of blood. The source is a man between 40 and 49 years old in good health.

This clone has only a few counts. V and J are TRBV6-6 and TRBJ1-1; D ambiguous. V was clipped by 5 bases and J by 3 bases, with 10 bases between them. This CDR3 region has 13 residues. Germline values: CDR1 MNHNY, CDR2 SVGAGI (reference sequence). The CDR3 reads CASSISSYTEAFF. CDR3 coding DNA: TGTGCCAGCAGTATCAGTAGTTACACTGAAGCTTTCTTT.

The chain uses TRBV5-1 and TRBJ2-3, with D unresolved. Germline lookup yields CDR1 SGHRS and CDR2 YFSETQ. Between the trimmed V and J ends, which lost 1 base and 2 bases, there was a span of 2 bases. This CDR3 has 12 residues. Here the CDR3 reads CASSLNTDTQYF. The CDR3 DNA reads TGCGCCAGCAGCTTGAACACAGATACGCAGTATTTT. The full variable domain, completed using reference TRBV5-1 and TRBJ2-3, is KAGVTQTPRYLIKTRGQQVTLSCSPISGHRSVSWYQQTPGQGLQFLFEYFSETQRNKGNFPGRFSGRQFSNSRSEMNVSTLELGDSALYLCASSLNTDTQYFGPGTRLTVL.

J is TRBJ2-3 and V is TRBV12-5; the D gene could be TRBD1 or TRBD2 (6 bases each). Per the germline V gene, CDR1 is LGHNT and CDR2 is FRNRAP. The V end lost 3 bases, the J end lost 6 bases, and 19 bases lay between the germline ends. The CDR3 consists of 16 residues. The CDR3 DNA reads as TGTGCTAGTGGTTTAGGAGTAGGGGGGCAGGGTGATACGCAGTATTTT. Protein: CASGLGVGGQGDTQYF.

The V gene is TRBV5-4, the J gene TRBJ2-4, with D perhaps TRBD1 (6 bases). V lost 4 bases to trimming and J lost 8 bases, with 16 bases between them. Germline V gene data show CDR1 as SGHNT and CDR2 as YYREEE (reference sequence). This CDR3 is 14 amino acids long. The CDR3 DNA reads TGTGCCAGCAGCGCCGGACAGTCGATGTACATTCAGTACTTC. Translating it yields CASSAGQSMYIQYF.

The V and J genes are TRBV5-6 and TRBJ1-1; no clear D gene. The CDR3 spans 13 residues. The V and J ends lost 4 bases and 5 bases respectively, with 12 bases between them. Germline V lookup: CDR1 SGHDT, CDR2 YYEEEE. For the CDR3, the DNA is TGTGCCAGCAGCACGTCAGGTAGGACTGAAGCTTTCTTT. It codes for CASSTSGRTEAFF.

In the case of this clone: Its ends do not fully match the called genes, so a read error is possible. V usage is TRBV6-1 and J usage is TRBJ2-4; D is possibly TRBD1 (5 bases). The CDR3 runs to 17 residues. CDR1 and CDR2 from the germline V gene are MNHNS and SASEGT. CDR3 DNA: TGTGCCAGCAGTCAAGCAGGGAATTTAGAGGCCAAAAACATTCAGTACTTC. Translated, it gives CASSQAGNLEAKNIQYF.

The gene calls are TRBV28 and TRBJ2-3, with 8 bases aligning to TRBD1. Germline lookup yields CDR1 MDHEN and CDR2 SYDVKM. The CDR3 contains 16 residues. Trimming at V came to 4 bases and at J to 4 bases, leaving 10 bases not matched to a gene. The DNA for the CDR3 is TGTGCCAGCAGTTCGGGGAACAGGGGGTTCCCAGATACGCAGTATTTT. This encodes CASSSGNRGFPDTQYF.

This rearrangement joins TRBV30 to TRBJ1-1; 7 bases are shared with TRBD1. CDR1 is GTSNPN and CDR2 is SVGIG in the germline V gene (reference sequence). The V and J ends lost 4 bases and 4 bases, in that order; junction bases with no gene match: 12. The CDR3 is made up of 15 amino acids. The CDR3 DNA reads as TGTGCCTGGAAGGGGGCAGGGGGATGGAGCACTGAAGCTTTCTTT. Protein: CAWKGAGGWSTEAFF.

The chain combines TRBV7-3 with TRBJ2-2; a weak D match, TRBD1 (6 bases). The germline V gene has CDR1 SGHTA and CDR2 FQGTGA. Trimming pared 5 bases from V and 7 bases from J, leaving 11 bases between. The CDR3 contains 13 residues. CDR3 in DNA: TGTGCCAGCAGCCAACAGGGTGGCGGGGAGCTGTTTTTT. Its translation: CASSQQGGGELFF.

This chain connects TRBV10-2 to TRBJ2-2; 9 bases agree with TRBD2. Germline V CDR1 and CDR2: WSHSY, SAAADI. V gave up 5 bases and J gave up 4 bases; unmatched junction bases: 5. The CDR3 covers 15 residues. The CDR3 region is CASSPAGGPTGELFF. CDR3 sequence (DNA): TGCGCCAGCAGTCCAGCGGGGGGCCCCACCGGGGAGCTGTTTTTT.

The chain recombines TRBV7-6 with TRBJ2-6; 9 bases align to TRBD1. CDR1 and CDR2 from the germline V gene are SGHVS and FNYEAQ. CDR3 length: 17 amino acids. V lost 3 bases, J lost 1 base, and 4 bases stayed unmatched. The CDR3 is CASSLGQGYSGANVLTF. The CDR3 DNA sequence: TGTGCCAGCAGCTTGGGACAGGGTTATTCTGGGGCCAACGTCCTGACTTTC. Variable domain in full (rest from reference TRBV7-6 and TRBJ2-6): GAGVSQSPRYKVTKRGQDVALRCDPISGHVSLYWYRQALGQGPEFLTYFNYEAQQDKSGLPNDRFSAERPEGSISTLTIQRTEQRDSAMYRCASSLGQGYSGANVLTFGAGSRLTVL.

The sample holds one count of this clone. The conserved phenylalanine or tryptophan is not found at the CDR3 terminus, so this likely reflects a read error. Because the CDR3's place on the DNA is in doubt, the DNA is left out and the CDR3 is given as listed by TCRdb. The chain recombines TRBV15 with TRBJ1-3. The CDR3 is 13 residues long, ends included. Germline V CDR1 and CDR2: LNHNV, YYDKDF (reference sequence). CDR3 sequence reads: CATSRVSGLISEA.

The chain carries TRBV14 and TRBJ2-7; D perhaps matches TRBD2 (6 bases). Germline V gene data show CDR1 as SGHDN and CDR2 as FVKESK. V was clipped by 6 bases and J by 2 bases, with 14 bases between them. The CDR3 is made up of 14 amino acids. The CDR3 region has the DNA TGTGCCAGCAGTTCCGGGGGATCGACCTACGAGCAGTACTTC. Translating gives CASSSGGSTYEQYF.

This clone was recorded only once. The chain is built from TRBV18 and TRBJ1-1; possibly TRBD1 for D (5 bases). CDR1 is KGHSH, CDR2 LQKENI, per germline. The CDR3 extends over 15 amino acids. Trimming took 2 bases from V and 0 from J, leaving 10 bases between them. CDR3 sequence (DNA): TGTGCCAGCTCACCATATGAGGGGATGAACACTGAAGCTTTCTTT. This gives the protein CASSPYEGMNTEAFF. The complete variable domain, with remaining parts taken from reference TRBV18 and TRBJ1-1, reads NAGVMQNPRHLVRRRGQEARLRCSPMKGHSHVYWYRQLPEEGLKFMVYLQKENIIDESGMPKERFSAEFPKEGPSILRIQQVVRGDSAAYFCASSPYEGMNTEAFFGQGTRLTVV.

This chain uses TRBV5-5 with TRBJ2-7; no reliable D call. In germline, CDR1 is SGHKS, CDR2 YYEKEE (reference sequence). Between the trimmed V and J ends, which lost 0 bases and 1 base, there was a span of 8 bases. CDR3 length equals 14 residues. As DNA, the CDR3 is TGTGCCAGCAGCTTGGGGGTGGGGTCCTACGAGCAGTACTTC. Its protein product is CASSLGVGSYEQYF.

V gene TRBV12-3 or TRBV12-4 combines with J gene TRBJ2-1, with D unclear. Trimming took 3 bases from V and 6 from J, leaving 3 bases between them. CDR3 length: 11 amino acids. The CDR3: CASSLINEQFF. CDR3 in DNA: TGTGCCAGCAGTTTGATCAATGAGCAGTTCTTC.

This clone has a single count. Written as DNA, the CDR3 is TGTGCCAGCAGCCTCTCTAAGGGTGAAGCTTTCTTT. Residues: CASSLSKGEAFF. V usage is TRBV5-6 and J usage is TRBJ1-1, with D uncertain. The germline V gene has CDR1 SGHDT and CDR2 YYEEEE. The CDR3 is 12 residues long. Trimming left V 4 bases short and J 7 bases short, with 11 bases between.

This rearrangement joins TRBV21-1 to TRBJ2-3; TRBD1, the table's D call, was not compared with the DNA. TRBV21-1 constitutes a pseudogene. The CDR3 extends over 16 amino acids. CDR3 in amino acids: CASSTKLRICTDTQYF. The CDR3 DNA sequence: TGTGCCAGCAGCACAAAGCTCAGGATCTGCACAGATACGCAGTATTTT.

The chain uses TRBV9 and TRBJ2-7, with no clear D. Germline CDR1 reads SGDLS; CDR2 reads YYNGEE. V dropped 0 bases and J dropped 1 base, with 8 bases sitting between them. The CDR3 spans 14 residues. The DNA of the CDR3 is TGTGCCAGCAGCGTAGGTCCCGGATCCTACGAGCAGTACTTC. This sequence encodes CASSVGPGSYEQYF.

The chain combines TRBV6-5 with TRBJ2-2; 7 positions match TRBD1. V lost 0 bases and J lost 7; bases outside the gene matches: 8. The CDR3 is 16 residues long. Germline assignment: CDR1 MNHEY and CDR2 SVGAGI. The CDR3 sequence is CASSYSRGGSGGELFF. CDR3 DNA: TGTGCCAGCAGTTACTCTAGAGGGGGCTCGGGCGGGGAGCTGTTTTTT.

The rearrangement joins TRBV5-1 to TRBJ1-1; no firm D call. The CDR3 is 15 residues long. V was shortened by 1 base and J by 2 bases, with 12 bases between the two germline ends. In germline, CDR1 is SGHRS, CDR2 YFSETQ. In DNA, the CDR3 is TGCGCCAGCAGCTTGTTGGAGAAGCCCAACACTGAAGCTTTCTTT. Protein: CASSLLEKPNTEAFF.

V usage is TRBV7-8 and J usage is TRBJ1-1; tentatively, D is TRBD1 (6 bases). Germline CDR1 SGHVS, CDR2 FQNEAQ. The CDR3 loop spans 16 amino acids. Trimming shortened V by 2 bases and J by 1 base, and 14 bases separated the two germline ends. The DNA of the CDR3 is TGTGCCAGCAGCTTACAATCAGGGGTGGAGAACACTGAAGCTTTCTTT. Protein: CASSLQSGVENTEAFF.

J is TRBJ1-1 and V is TRBV15; D gene uncertain. CDR1 is LNHNV and CDR2 is YYDKDF in the germline V gene (reference sequence). The V end was cut by 0 bases, the J end by 5 bases, with 13 bases between. The CDR3 spans 15 residues. This CDR3 reads CATSRDKILETEAFF. The CDR3 bases are TGTGCCACCAGCAGAGATAAGATCCTGGAGACTGAAGCTTTCTTT.

The chain recombines TRBV4-1 with TRBJ2-3; D call uncertain. CDR3 size: 15 residues. Per the germline V gene, CDR1 is MGHRA and CDR2 is YSYEKL. V dropped 1 base and J dropped 1 base, with 9 bases sitting between them. The CDR3 reads CASSQGVVGTDTQYF. The CDR3 bases are TGCGCCAGCAGCCAAGGGGTTGTGGGCACAGATACGCAGTATTTT.

V is TRBV21-1 and J is TRBJ1-2; the DNA was not compared with TRBD1, the D call given in the table. TRBV21-1 is given as a pseudogene. The CDR3 extends over 18 amino acids. CDR3 nucleotides: TGTGCCAGCAGCTTTGCTCCGGGACAGGGGTGGAGGTTGTATGGCTACACCTTC. Amino acid sequence: CASSFAPGQGWRLYGYTF.